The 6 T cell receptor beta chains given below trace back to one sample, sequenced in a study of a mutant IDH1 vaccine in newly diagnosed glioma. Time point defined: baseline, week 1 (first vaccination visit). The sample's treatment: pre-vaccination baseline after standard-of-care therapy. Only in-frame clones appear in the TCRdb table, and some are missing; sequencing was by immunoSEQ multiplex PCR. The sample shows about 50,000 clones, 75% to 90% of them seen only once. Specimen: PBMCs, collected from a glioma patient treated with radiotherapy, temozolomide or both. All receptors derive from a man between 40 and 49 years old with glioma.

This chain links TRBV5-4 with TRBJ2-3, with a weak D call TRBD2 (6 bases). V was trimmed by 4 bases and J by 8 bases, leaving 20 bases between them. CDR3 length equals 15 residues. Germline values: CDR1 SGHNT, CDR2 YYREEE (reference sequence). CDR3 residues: CASSKRDSSRGTQYF. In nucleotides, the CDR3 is TGTGCCAGCAGCAAACGGGACTCATCGAGGGGTACGCAGTATTTT.

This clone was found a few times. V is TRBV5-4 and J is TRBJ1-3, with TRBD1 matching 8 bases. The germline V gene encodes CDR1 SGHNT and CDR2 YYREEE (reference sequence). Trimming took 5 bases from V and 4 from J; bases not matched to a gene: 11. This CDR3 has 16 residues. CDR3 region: CASSVTAGQGGNTIYF. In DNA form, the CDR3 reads TGTGCCAGCAGTGTGACCGCCGGACAGGGAGGAAACACCATATATTTT.

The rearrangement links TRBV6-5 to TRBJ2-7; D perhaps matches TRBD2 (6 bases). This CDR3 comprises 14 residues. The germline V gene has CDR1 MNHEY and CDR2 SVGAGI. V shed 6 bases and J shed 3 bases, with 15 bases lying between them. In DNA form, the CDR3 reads TGTGCCAGCAGGAATGCGGGGCGATTCTACGAGCAGTACTTC. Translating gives CASRNAGRFYEQYF.

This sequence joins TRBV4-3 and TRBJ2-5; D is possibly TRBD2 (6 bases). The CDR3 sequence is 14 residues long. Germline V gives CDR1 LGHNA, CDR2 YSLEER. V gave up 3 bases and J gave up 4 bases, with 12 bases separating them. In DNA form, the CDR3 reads TGCGCCAGCAGCCAGACGACTAGTCGAGAGACCCAGTACTTC. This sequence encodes CASSQTTSRETQYF.

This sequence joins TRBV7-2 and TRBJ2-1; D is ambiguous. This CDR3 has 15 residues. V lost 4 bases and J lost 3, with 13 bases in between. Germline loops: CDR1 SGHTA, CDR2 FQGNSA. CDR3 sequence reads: CASSSLMGVYNEQFF. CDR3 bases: TGTGCCAGCAGCTCCCTCATGGGCGTCTACAATGAGCAGTTCTTC. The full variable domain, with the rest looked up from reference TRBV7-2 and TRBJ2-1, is GAGVSQSPSNKVTEKGKDVELRCDPISGHTALYWYRQSLGQGLEFLIYFQGNSAPDKSGLPSDRFSAERTGGSVSTLTIQRTQQEDSAVYLCASSSLMGVYNEQFFGPGTRLTVL.

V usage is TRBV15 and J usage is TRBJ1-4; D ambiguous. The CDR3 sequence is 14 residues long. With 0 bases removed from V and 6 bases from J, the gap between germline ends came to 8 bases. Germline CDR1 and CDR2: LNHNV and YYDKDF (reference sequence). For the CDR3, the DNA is TGTGCCACCAGCAGAGATAGGTTGGATGAAAAACTGTTTTTT. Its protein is CATSRDRLDEKLFF.